The 23 T cell receptor beta chains listed next were all sequenced from one sample in a study of response to subunit inactivated influenza vaccine. TCRdb reprocessed the RT-PCR reads with MiXCR, giving one entry per CDR3 protein. The table lists around 580,000 distinct CDR3 sequences, 14% of them singletons. The material sequenced was PBMCs from blood, taken about 12 days after vaccination. These receptor sequences come from a man between 50 and 59 years old who received an inactivated influenza vaccine.

The chain recombines TRBV11-3 with TRBJ2-3; D call uncertain. CDR1 and CDR2 from the germline V gene are SGHNT and YENEEA. This CDR3 contains 15 residues. V was shortened by 4 bases and J by 2 bases, with 13 bases between the two germline ends. The CDR3 loop is CASSYGRVTTDTQYF. The CDR3 coding sequence is TGTGCCAGCAGCTATGGTAGGGTAACCACAGATACGCAGTATTTT.

This clonotype has a handful of counts. The chain links TRBV28 to TRBJ1-1; no clear D gene. V gave up 6 bases and J gave up 3 bases, with 5 bases separating them. Germline CDR1 and CDR2: MDHEN and SYDVKM. This CDR3 spans 11 amino acids. The CDR3 DNA sequence: TGTGCCAGCAGACGATACACTGAAGCTTTCTTT. It translates to CASRRYTEAFF.

This clonotype was seen a handful of times. This chain links TRBV5-5 with TRBJ2-7, with unresolved D. Germline V gives CDR1 SGHKS, CDR2 YYEKEE (reference sequence). Trimming removed 2 bases from V and 7 bases from J, with 13 bases in between. The CDR3 is 13 residues long. CDR3 amino acids: CASSFSTTPEQYF. Here the CDR3 DNA reads TGTGCCAGCAGCTTTTCAACGACCCCGGAGCAGTACTTC.

This chain links TRBV27 with TRBJ2-1; 12 positions agree with TRBD2. Germline V gene data show CDR1 as MNHEY and CDR2 as SMNVEV (reference sequence). V was clipped by 6 bases and J by 1 base; unmatched bases: 16. This CDR3 region has 20 residues. The CDR3 sequence is CASSFGPGLAGPLSYNEQFF. In DNA form, the CDR3 reads TGTGCCAGCAGCTTTGGACCGGGACTAGCGGGCCCCTTATCCTACAATGAGCAGTTCTTC.

This clonotype was observed a handful of times. The chain employs TRBV20-1 and TRBJ2-4; TRBD2 matches 11 bases. V shed 4 bases and J 3 bases; nucleotides not matched to a gene: 8. This CDR3 region has 16 residues. Looked up from germline, CDR1 is DFQATT and CDR2 is SNEGSKA (reference sequence). For the CDR3, the DNA is TGCAGTGCTATTTGGGTAGCGGGAGGGAACAAAAACATTCAGTACTTC. It specifies CSAIWVAGGNKNIQYF.

This clonotype was found a few times. The V and J genes are TRBV7-9 and TRBJ2-5, with 7 bases matching TRBD1. Trimming took 2 bases from V and 3 from J; bases not matched to a gene: 6. CDR3 length equals 15 residues. Germline V CDR1 and CDR2: SEHNR, FQNEAQ (reference sequence). CDR3 in amino acids: CASSLWTGTEETQYF. The CDR3 region has the DNA TGTGCCAGCAGCTTATGGACTGGGACAGAAGAGACCCAGTACTTC.

This clonotype was recorded at least ten times. V gene TRBV6-1 combines with J gene TRBJ2-5; TRBD2 agrees at 7 bases. The trim removed 6 bases at V and 4 bases at J, leaving 11 bases unmatched. The CDR3 length is 15 residues. Germline assignment: CDR1 MNHNS and CDR2 SASEGT. The CDR3 here is CASSRGLVTLETQYF. The DNA of the CDR3 is TGTGCCAGCAGCCGCGGACTAGTAACCTTAGAGACCCAGTACTTC.

This clonotype was seen ten or more times. The chain carries TRBV29-1 and TRBJ2-1; 12 bases align to TRBD1. After removal of 3 bases from V and 7 bases from J, the junction contained 7 bases not matched to a gene. The CDR3 length is 15 residues. Germline lookup yields CDR1 SQVTM and CDR2 ANQGSEA. CDR3 loop: CSVEARDRGRNEQFF. CDR3 sequence (DNA): TGCAGCGTTGAGGCGAGGGACAGGGGGCGGAATGAGCAGTTCTTC.

This clonotype was seen many times. The gene calls are TRBV6-6 and TRBJ1-3; D unresolved. The CDR3 loop spans 13 amino acids. The germline CDR1 and CDR2 sequences are MNHNY and SVGAGI (reference sequence). The V end was cut by 7 bases, the J end by 4 bases, with 11 bases between. The CDR3 nucleotides read TGTGCCAGCACCAGTTACGGCGGAAACACCATATATTTT. Encoded protein: CASTSYGGNTIYF.

The rearrangement uses TRBV5-6 and TRBJ2-7, with D hard to call. The V gene's germline CDR1 is SGHDT and CDR2 YYEEEE. The CDR3 totals 13 residues. Trimming shortened V by 0 bases and J by 6 bases, and 10 bases separated the two germline ends. CDR3 bases: TGTGCCAGCAGCTTGGTGGTTTCGGGCGAGCAGTACTTC. This translates into CASSLVVSGEQYF.

This clonotype was found a few times. CDR3 DNA sequence: TGTGCCAGCAGCTTACCCAGCGGGAGGGCCGATGAGCAGTTCTTC. It encodes CASSLPSGRADEQFF. The rearrangement joins TRBV7-9 to TRBJ2-1, with 10 nucleotides matching TRBD2. The CDR3 loop spans 15 amino acids. J lost 8 bases, V lost 2 bases, and 6 bases had no gene match. The V gene's germline CDR1 is SEHNR and CDR2 FQNEAQ (reference sequence).

This clonotype was recorded a few times. This chain uses TRBV4-2 with TRBJ2-2; no clear D. Trimming took 0 bases from V and 4 from J, leaving 15 bases between them. The CDR3 is 17 amino acids. The V gene's germline CDR1 is LGHNA and CDR2 YNFKEQ. The CDR3 sequence: CASSQDLQVPPTGELFF. The CDR3 DNA follows: TGTGCCAGCAGCCAAGACCTTCAGGTTCCCCCCACCGGGGAGCTGTTTTTT.

This clonotype was counted ten times or more. This chain uses TRBV12-3 or TRBV12-4 with TRBJ2-7; the match to TRBD2 covers 9 bases. The CDR3 spans 14 residues. J gave up 0 bases and V 5 bases, and 2 bases lay outside the gene matches. CDR3 coding DNA: TGTGCCAGCAGTCCGGGACTAGCCTCCTACGAGCAGTACTTC. Protein sequence: CASSPGLASYEQYF.

A few counts support this clonotype. This chain uses TRBV7-9 with TRBJ2-7; 12 bases map to TRBD2. Germline-derived CDR1 and CDR2 are SEHNR and FQNEAQ (reference sequence). This CDR3 region has 16 residues. The V gene end was trimmed by 4 bases and the J gene end by 6 bases; junction bases not matched to a gene: 10. The CDR3 DNA follows: TGTGCCAGCAGCTGGGGACTAGCGGGCGCCCTTGCCGAGCAGTACTTC. Translating gives CASSWGLAGALAEQYF.

The chain joins TRBV4-1 to TRBJ1-5, with TRBD1 matching over 8 bases. Germline V CDR1 and CDR2: MGHRA, YSYEKL. Trimming cost V 0 bases and J 4 bases; bases outside gene matches: 5. This CDR3 region has 16 residues. CDR3 region: CASSQENRGGNQPQHF. In DNA form, the CDR3 reads TGCGCCAGCAGCCAAGAGAACAGGGGGGGTAATCAGCCCCAGCATTTT.

CDR3 residues: CASSLGSAGPQHF. CDR3 coding DNA: TGTGCCAGCAGCTTAGGATCGGCTGGACCCCAGCATTTT. The chain joins TRBV7-9 to TRBJ1-5; no reliable D call. There are 13 residues in the CDR3. Germline V CDR1 and CDR2: SEHNR, FQNEAQ (reference sequence). V dropped 1 base and J dropped 10 bases, with 11 bases sitting between them.

This clonotype was picked up a small number of times. This chain joins TRBV11-1 and TRBJ2-1, with a weak D call TRBD1 (5 bases). CDR1 SGHAT and CDR2 FQDESV come from the germline V gene (reference sequence). CDR3 size: 14 residues. The V end was cut by 2 bases, the J end by 4 bases, with 9 bases between. The CDR3 DNA sequence: TGTGCCAGCAGCTTACCAGACAGATACAATGAGCAGTTCTTC. It yields the protein CASSLPDRYNEQFF.

The CDR3 DNA reads as TGTGCCAGTACTGGGCAGGGTTTGGGCAATCAGCCCCAGCATTTT. This encodes CASTGQGLGNQPQHF. The rearrangement joins TRBV19 to TRBJ1-5, with D perhaps TRBD1 (5 bases). The CDR3 runs to 15 residues. Trimming shortened V by 7 bases and J by 2 bases, and 15 bases separated the two germline ends. In germline, CDR1 is LNHDA, CDR2 SQIVND (reference sequence).

This clonotype was seen more than once but under ten times. This chain links TRBV20-1 with TRBJ2-7; possibly TRBD2 for D (5 bases). The germline V gene has CDR1 DFQATT and CDR2 SNEGSKA (reference sequence). Trimming removed 3 bases at V and 0 bases at J, with 15 bases between. CDR3 length equals 15 residues. The CDR3 here is CSASRPGISSYEQYF. The CDR3 nucleotides are TGCAGTGCTAGTCGGCCGGGGATAAGCTCCTACGAGCAGTACTTC.

The V call is TRBV10-2, the J call TRBJ1-4, with D maybe TRBD1 (5 bases). CDR3 length: 14 amino acids. CDR1 is WSHSY and CDR2 is SAAADI in the germline V gene. V lost 2 bases, J lost 4 bases, and 8 bases lay in between. The CDR3: CASSERGGNEKLFF. The CDR3 nucleotides read TGCGCCAGCAGTGAGCGGGGGGGTAATGAAAAACTGTTTTTT.

This clonotype was counted between two and nine times. The V and J genes are TRBV28 and TRBJ2-7; unclear D gene. Germline V gives CDR1 MDHEN, CDR2 SYDVKM. Trimming stripped 6 bases from V and 0 bases from J, with 12 bases between. The CDR3 contains 14 residues. DNA for the CDR3: TGTGCCAGCAGCAAACTACAGAGCTCCTACGAGCAGTACTTC. This gives the protein CASSKLQSSYEQYF.

This clonotype was recorded at least ten times. This rearrangement joins TRBV20-1 to TRBJ1-2; D is perhaps TRBD1 (6 bases). V lost 6 bases, J lost 4 bases, and 18 bases lay in between. The CDR3 consists of 14 residues. Germline assignment: CDR1 DFQATT and CDR2 SNEGSKA (reference sequence). The CDR3 sequence: CSATARQASYGYTF. The DNA for the CDR3 is TGCAGTGCCACCGCTCGACAGGCGTCCTATGGCTACACCTTC.

The CDR3 is CASSLGRGAQNEKLFF. CDR3 DNA: TGTGCCAGCAGCTTGGGTCGGGGGGCTCAAAATGAAAAACTGTTTTTT. The V gene is TRBV5-5, the J gene TRBJ1-4, with D possibly TRBD1 on 6 matching bases. The germline V gene encodes CDR1 SGHKS and CDR2 YYEKEE (reference sequence). V was trimmed by 0 bases and J by 5 bases, leaving 14 bases between them. The CDR3 has 16 amino acids.